Included here is one T cell receptor (beta chain) sequence, with context. The antigen is unknown. The trim removed 5 bases at V and 6 bases at J, leaving 11 bases unmatched. This CDR3 spans 16 amino acids. Per the germline V gene, CDR1 is MNHEY and CDR2 is SMNVEV (reference sequence). Generated by immunoSEQ multiplex PCR, the TCRdb table keeps only in-frame clones and is missing some. This sample has 45,000 or so clones, with 88% found just once. As for time point: week 35, safety follow-up. One vaccine dose held 300 ug of mutant IDH1 20-mer peptide and came with topical imiquimod. The sample belongs to a study of a mutant IDH1 vaccine in newly diagnosed glioma. Study summary: The initiation of vaccination occurred 4-6 weeks after radiotherapy alone, or with temozolomide cycles.

The J gene is TRBJ1-5, the V gene TRBV27, with 9 bases aligning to TRBD1. The origin of this receptor is a middle-aged woman with glioma. Sequences were derived from PBMCs, sampled from a glioma patient whose treatment included an IDH1 peptide vaccine. The CDR3 DNA is TGTGCCAGCAGTCTGACTGGGACAGGGAGCCCTCAGCCCCAGCATTTT. This sequence encodes CASSLTGTGSPQPQHF.